This T cell receptor (beta chain) derives from a study of cytomegalovirus exposure and HLA in healthy donors. In regard to this clone: What it binds is not known.

J lost 5 bases, V lost 2 bases, and 0 bases had no gene match. CDR3 length equals 14 residues. From germline, CDR1 is MRHNA and CDR2 SNTAGT. General study findings and limits: In an earlier analysis, productive rearrangement rates for most beta V segments clustered near 87% or 30%. For TCR beta chains, V- and J-gene trimming was later linked to a missense DCLRE1C variant.

PCR primers comprised 60 Vbeta and 13 Jbeta primers. Method: immunoSEQ multiplex PCR; TCRdb's copy keeps in-frame clones and lacks some. The sample has around 70,000 clones. The chain uses TRBV6-4 and TRBJ2-7; TRBD2 matches 13 bases. This receptor was obtained from a boy younger than 18 in good health and CMV-seronegative. The sample comprised PBMCs. CDR3 nucleotide sequence: TGTGCCAGCAGTGACGGACTAGCGGGAGACGAGCAGTACTTC. Translating it yields CASSDGLAGDEQYF.